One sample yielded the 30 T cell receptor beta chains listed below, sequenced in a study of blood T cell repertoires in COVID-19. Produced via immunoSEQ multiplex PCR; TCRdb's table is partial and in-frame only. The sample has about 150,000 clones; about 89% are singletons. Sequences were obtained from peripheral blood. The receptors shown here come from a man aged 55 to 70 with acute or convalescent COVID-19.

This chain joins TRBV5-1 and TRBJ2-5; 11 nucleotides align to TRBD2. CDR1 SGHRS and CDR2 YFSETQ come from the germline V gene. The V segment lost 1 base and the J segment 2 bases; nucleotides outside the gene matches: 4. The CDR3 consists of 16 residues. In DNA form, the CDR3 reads TGCGCCAGCAGCTTGATGCCTAGCGGGGGGCAAGAGACCCAGTACTTC. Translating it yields CASSLMPSGGQETQYF.

The CDR3 here is CASRMDRGRYEQYF. CDR3 bases: TGTGCCAGCAGGATGGACAGGGGGCGGTACGAGCAGTACTTC. The V call is TRBV11-2, the J call TRBJ2-7, with TRBD1 matching over 11 bases. The CDR3 is 14 residues long. The V gene's germline CDR1 is SGHAT and CDR2 FQNNGV. The trim removed 6 bases at V and 4 bases at J, leaving 5 bases unmatched. Variable domain in full (rest from reference TRBV11-2 and TRBJ2-7): EAGVAQSPRYKIIEKRQSVAFWCNPISGHATLYWYQQILGQGPKLLIQFQNNGVVDDSQLPKDRFSAERLKGVDSTLKIQPAKLEDSAVYLCASRMDRGRYEQYFGPGTRLTVT.

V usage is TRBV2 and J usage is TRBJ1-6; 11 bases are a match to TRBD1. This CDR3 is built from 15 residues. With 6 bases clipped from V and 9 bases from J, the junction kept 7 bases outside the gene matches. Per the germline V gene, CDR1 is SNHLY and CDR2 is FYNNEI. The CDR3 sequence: CASRWDRGEGSPLHF. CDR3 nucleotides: TGTGCCAGCAGATGGGACAGGGGGGAGGGTTCACCCCTCCACTTT.

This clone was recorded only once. CDR3 loop: CASSQDVRKLFF. CDR3 DNA sequence: TGTGCCAGCAGCCAAGATGTTCGAAAACTGTTTTTT. The chain couples TRBV3-1 (or the pseudogene TRBV3-2) to TRBJ1-4; no definite D call. The CDR3 consists of 12 residues. Germline V lookup: CDR1 LGHDT, CDR2 YNNKEL (reference sequence). V was trimmed by 0 bases and J by 10 bases, leaving 6 bases between them.

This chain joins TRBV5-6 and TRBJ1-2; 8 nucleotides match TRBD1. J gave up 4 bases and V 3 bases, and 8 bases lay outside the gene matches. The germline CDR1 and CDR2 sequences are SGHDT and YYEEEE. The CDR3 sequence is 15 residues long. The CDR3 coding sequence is TGTGCCAGCAGCTCGACACCGGGGACAGGCTATGGCTACACCTTC. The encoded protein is CASSSTPGTGYGYTF.

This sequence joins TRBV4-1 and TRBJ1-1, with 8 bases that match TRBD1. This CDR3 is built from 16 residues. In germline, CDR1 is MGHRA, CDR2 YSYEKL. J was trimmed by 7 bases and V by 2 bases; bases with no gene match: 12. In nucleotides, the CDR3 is TGCGCCAGCAGCCAAAGTGGTCGACAGGGGTACGATGAAGCTTTCTTT. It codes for CASSQSGRQGYDEAFF.

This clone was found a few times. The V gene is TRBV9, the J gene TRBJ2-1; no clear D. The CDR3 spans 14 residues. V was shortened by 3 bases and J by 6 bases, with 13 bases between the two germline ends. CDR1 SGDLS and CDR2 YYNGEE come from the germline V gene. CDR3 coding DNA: TGTGCCAGCAGCGCCCTCCCCCAGGCCAATGAGCAGTTCTTC. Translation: CASSALPQANEQFF.

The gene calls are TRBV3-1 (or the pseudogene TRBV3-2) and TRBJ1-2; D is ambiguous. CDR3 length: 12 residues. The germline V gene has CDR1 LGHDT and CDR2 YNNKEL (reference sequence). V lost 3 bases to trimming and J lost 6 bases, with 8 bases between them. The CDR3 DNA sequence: TGTGCCAGCAGCCACATTCGGGATGGCTACACCTTC. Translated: CASSHIRDGYTF.

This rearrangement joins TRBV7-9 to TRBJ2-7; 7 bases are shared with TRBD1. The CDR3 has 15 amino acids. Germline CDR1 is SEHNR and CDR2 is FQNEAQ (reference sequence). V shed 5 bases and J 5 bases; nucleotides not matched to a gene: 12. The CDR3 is CASSPGTVNDNEQYF. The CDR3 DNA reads TGTGCCAGCAGCCCCGGGACAGTCAATGATAACGAGCAGTACTTC.

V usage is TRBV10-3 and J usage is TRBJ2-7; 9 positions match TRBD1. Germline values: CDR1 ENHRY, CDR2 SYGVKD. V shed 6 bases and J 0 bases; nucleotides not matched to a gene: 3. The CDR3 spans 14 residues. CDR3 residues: CAIRGQGGSYEQYF. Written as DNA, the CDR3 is TGTGCCATCAGGGGACAGGGAGGCTCCTACGAGCAGTACTTC.

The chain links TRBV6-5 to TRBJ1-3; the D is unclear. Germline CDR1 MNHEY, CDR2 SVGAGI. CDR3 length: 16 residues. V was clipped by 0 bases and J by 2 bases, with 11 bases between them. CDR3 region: CASSYSPRRAGNTIYF. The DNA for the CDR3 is TGTGCCAGCAGTTACTCCCCCCGACGGGCTGGAAACACCATATATTTT.

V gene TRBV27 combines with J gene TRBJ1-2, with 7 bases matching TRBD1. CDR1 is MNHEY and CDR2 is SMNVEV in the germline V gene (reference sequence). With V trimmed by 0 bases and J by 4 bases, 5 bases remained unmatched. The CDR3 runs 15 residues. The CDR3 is CASSLSNRGVYGYTF. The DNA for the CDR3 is TGTGCCAGCAGTTTATCTAACAGGGGAGTCTATGGCTACACCTTC.

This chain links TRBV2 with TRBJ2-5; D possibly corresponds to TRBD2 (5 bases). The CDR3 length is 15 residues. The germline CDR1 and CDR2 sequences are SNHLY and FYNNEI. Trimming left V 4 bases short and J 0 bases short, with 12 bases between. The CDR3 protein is CASSAGDYNQETQYF. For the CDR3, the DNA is TGTGCCAGCAGTGCGGGCGACTATAACCAAGAGACCCAGTACTTC.

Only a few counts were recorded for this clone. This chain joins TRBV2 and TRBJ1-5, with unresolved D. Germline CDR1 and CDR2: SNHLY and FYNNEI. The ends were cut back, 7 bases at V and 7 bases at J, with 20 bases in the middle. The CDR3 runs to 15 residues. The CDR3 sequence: CASNLASGGRQPQHF. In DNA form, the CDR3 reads TGTGCCAGCAACCTGGCCAGCGGTGGACGCCAGCCCCAGCATTTT.

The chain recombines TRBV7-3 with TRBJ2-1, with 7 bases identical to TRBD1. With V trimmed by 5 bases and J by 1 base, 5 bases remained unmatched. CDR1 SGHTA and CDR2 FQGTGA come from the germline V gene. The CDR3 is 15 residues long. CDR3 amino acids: CASSPDRDSYNEQFF. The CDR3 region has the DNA TGTGCCAGCAGCCCTGACAGGGATTCCTACAATGAGCAGTTCTTC.

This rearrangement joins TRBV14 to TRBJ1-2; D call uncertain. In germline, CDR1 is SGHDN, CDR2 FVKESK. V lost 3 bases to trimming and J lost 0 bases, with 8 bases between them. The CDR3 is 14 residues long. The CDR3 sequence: CASSHQASNYGYTF. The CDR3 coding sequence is TGTGCCAGCAGCCACCAAGCCTCTAACTATGGCTACACCTTC.

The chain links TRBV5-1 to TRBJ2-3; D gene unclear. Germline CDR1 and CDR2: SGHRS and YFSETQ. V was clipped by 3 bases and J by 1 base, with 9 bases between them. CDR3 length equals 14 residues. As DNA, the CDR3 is TGCGCCAGCAGCTCCGGCGGCGGCACAGATACGCAGTATTTT. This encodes CASSSGGGTDTQYF.

The CDR3 DNA reads as TGTGCCAGCAGCGTAGTTCCAGGGGGCTATTCTGGCTACACCTTC. This gives the protein CASSVVPGGYSGYTF. This chain links TRBV9 with TRBJ1-2; 8 bases are a match to TRBD1. With 0 bases clipped from V and 7 bases from J, the junction kept 8 bases outside the gene matches. The CDR3 is 15 amino acids. Germline loops: CDR1 SGDLS, CDR2 YYNGEE.

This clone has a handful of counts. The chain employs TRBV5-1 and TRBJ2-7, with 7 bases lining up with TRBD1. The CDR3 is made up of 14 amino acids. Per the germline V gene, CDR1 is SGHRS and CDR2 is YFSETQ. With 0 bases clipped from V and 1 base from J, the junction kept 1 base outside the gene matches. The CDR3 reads CASSLETGSYEQYF. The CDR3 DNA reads TGCGCCAGCAGCTTGGAGACAGGGTCCTACGAGCAGTACTTC.

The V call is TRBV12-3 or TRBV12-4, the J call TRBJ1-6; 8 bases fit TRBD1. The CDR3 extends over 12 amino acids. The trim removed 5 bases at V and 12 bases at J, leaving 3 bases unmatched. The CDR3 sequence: CASSQQGGPLHF. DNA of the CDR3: TGTGCCAGCAGTCAACAGGGGGGACCCCTCCACTTT.

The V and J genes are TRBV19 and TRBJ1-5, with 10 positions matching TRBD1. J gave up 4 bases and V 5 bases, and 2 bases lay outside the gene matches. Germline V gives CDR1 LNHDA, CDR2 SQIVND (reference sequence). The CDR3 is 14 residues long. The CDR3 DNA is TGTGCCAGTAGTGAGGGACAGGGGAATCAGCCCCAGCATTTT. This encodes CASSEGQGNQPQHF.

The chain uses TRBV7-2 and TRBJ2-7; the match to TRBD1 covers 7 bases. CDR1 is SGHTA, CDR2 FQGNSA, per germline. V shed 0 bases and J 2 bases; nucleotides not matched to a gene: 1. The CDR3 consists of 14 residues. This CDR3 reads CASSLAGGAYEQYF. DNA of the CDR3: TGTGCCAGCAGCTTAGCAGGGGGCGCCTACGAGCAGTACTTC.

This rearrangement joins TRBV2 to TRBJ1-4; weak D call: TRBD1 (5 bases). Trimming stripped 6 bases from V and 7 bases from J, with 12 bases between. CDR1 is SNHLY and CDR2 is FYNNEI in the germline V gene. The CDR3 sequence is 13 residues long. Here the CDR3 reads CASRPLGGEKLFF. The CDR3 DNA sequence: TGTGCCAGCAGGCCTCTCGGGGGTGAAAAACTGTTTTTT.

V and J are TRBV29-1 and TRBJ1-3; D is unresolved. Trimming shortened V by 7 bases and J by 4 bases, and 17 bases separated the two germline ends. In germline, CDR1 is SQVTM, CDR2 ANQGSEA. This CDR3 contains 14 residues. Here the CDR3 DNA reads TGCAGCGCCTATATCATCCCGCCGGGAAACACCATATATTTT. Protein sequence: CSAYIIPPGNTIYF. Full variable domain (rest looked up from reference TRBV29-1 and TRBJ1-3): SAVISQKPSRDICQRGTSLTIQCQVDSQVTMMFWYRQQPGQSLTLIATANQGSEATYESGFVIDKFPISRPNLTFSTLTVSNMSPEDSSIYLCSAYIIPPGNTIYFGEGSWLTVV.

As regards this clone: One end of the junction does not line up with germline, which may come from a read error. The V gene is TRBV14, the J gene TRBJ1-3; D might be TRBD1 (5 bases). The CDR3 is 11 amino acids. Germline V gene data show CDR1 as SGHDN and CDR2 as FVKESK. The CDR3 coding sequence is TGTGCCAGCAGCCACTCGGGACTGGCGGAGTTT. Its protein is CASSHSGLAEF.

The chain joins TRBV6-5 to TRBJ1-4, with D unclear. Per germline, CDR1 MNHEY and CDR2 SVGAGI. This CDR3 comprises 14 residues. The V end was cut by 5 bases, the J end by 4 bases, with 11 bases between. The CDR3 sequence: CASSNGQINEKLFF. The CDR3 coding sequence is TGTGCCAGCAGTAATGGCCAGATTAATGAAAAACTGTTTTTT.

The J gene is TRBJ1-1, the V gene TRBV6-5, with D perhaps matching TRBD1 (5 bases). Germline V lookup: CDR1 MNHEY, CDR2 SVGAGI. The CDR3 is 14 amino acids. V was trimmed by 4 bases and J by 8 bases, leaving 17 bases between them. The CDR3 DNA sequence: TGTGCCAGCAGTTCCTCGGGACTAAACTCCGAAGCTTTCTTT. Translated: CASSSSGLNSEAFF.

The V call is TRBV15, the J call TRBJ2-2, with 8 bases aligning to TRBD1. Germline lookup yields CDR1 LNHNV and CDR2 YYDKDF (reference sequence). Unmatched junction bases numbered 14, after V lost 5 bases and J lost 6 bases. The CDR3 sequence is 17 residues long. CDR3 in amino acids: CATSPAGRQGASGELFF. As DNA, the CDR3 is TGTGCCACCAGCCCTGCCGGGCGGCAGGGGGCTTCCGGGGAGCTGTTTTTT.

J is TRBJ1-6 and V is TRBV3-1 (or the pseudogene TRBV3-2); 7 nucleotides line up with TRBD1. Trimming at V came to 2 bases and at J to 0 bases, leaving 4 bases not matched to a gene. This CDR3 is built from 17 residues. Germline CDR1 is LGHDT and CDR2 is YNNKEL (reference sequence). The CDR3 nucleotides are TGTGCCAGCAGCCAAACAGGGGCGAGCTCCTATAATTCACCCCTCCACTTT. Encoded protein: CASSQTGASSYNSPLHF.

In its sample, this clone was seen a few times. The chain's CDR3 is CASSEFGVAGNTIYF. CDR3 DNA: TGCGCCAGCAGTGAGTTCGGGGTGGCTGGAAACACCATATATTTT. This chain joins TRBV10-2 and TRBJ1-3; D is undetermined. Germline values: CDR1 WSHSY, CDR2 SAAADI. Trimming pared 1 base from V and 2 bases from J, leaving 9 bases between. CDR3 length equals 15 residues.